Shown below are 20 T cell receptor beta chains from a single sample sequenced in a study of beta chain features in type 1 diabetes. All of the isolated RNA was reverse transcribed, so expressed TCRB transcripts were sequenced. Clones were sequenced by immunoSEQ multiplex PCR, and TCRdb holds only the in-frame ones, with some missing. The sample includes about 410,000 clones, roughly 13% of them seen just once. Sequencing was done on a sample of naive CD4+ T cells from blood. The receptors here all came from a man younger than 40 in good health.

This chain links TRBV5-1 with TRBJ2-1; D not resolved. The CDR3 is 15 residues long. In germline, CDR1 is SGHRS, CDR2 YFSETQ. V was clipped by 3 bases and J by 9 bases, with 19 bases between them. The CDR3 loop is CASSSSSAGRSEQFF. CDR3 in DNA: TGCGCCAGCAGCTCCTCCTCCGCCGGAAGGAGTGAGCAGTTCTTC.

This rearrangement joins TRBV10-3 to TRBJ1-2; perhaps TRBD1 as D (6 bases). The CDR3 extends over 13 amino acids. Germline V gene sequence: CDR1 ENHRY, CDR2 SYGVKD. V was cut by 11 bases and J by 3 bases, with 16 bases left in between. The CDR3 nucleotides read TGTGCCGTCGACCCCGGGACACACTATGGCTACACCTTC. It specifies CAVDPGTHYGYTF.

V usage is TRBV21-1 and J usage is TRBJ1-1; TRBD1, the D gene given by the table, was not confirmed from the DNA. TRBV21-1 is given as a pseudogene. The CDR3 sequence is 15 residues long. CDR3 in DNA: TGTGCCAGCAGGGACAGGCGGTCCCTGAACACTGAAGCTTTCTTT. Translating it yields CASRDRRSLNTEAFF.

V is TRBV29-1 and J is TRBJ2-5; TRBD2 matches 8 bases. Germline CDR1 SQVTM, CDR2 ANQGSEA. The CDR3 sequence is 14 residues long. J lost 4 bases, V lost 4 bases, and 8 bases had no gene match. The CDR3, as DNA: TGCAGCGTTGGCGGGGGGTCGCGAGGAGAGACCCAGTACTTC. Translating it yields CSVGGGSRGETQYF.

This chain connects TRBV6-4 to TRBJ2-1; tentatively, D is TRBD1 or TRBD2 (6 bases each). This CDR3 is 16 amino acids long. V shed 3 bases and J shed 3 bases, with 15 bases lying between them. In germline, CDR1 is MRHNA, CDR2 SNTAGT. The DNA for the CDR3 is TGTGCCAGCAGTGAGGGGGCTGGGGGGATCTACAATGAGCAGTTCTTC. Protein sequence: CASSEGAGGIYNEQFF.

This clone showed up just a few times. The chain combines TRBV20-1 with TRBJ2-1; possibly TRBD2 for D (6 bases). Trimming took off 6 bases at V and 9 bases at J, with 12 bases between the two ends. The CDR3 runs 11 residues. The germline CDR1 and CDR2 sequences are DFQATT and SNEGSKA (reference sequence). The CDR3 loop reads CSATRRGEQFF. In DNA, the CDR3 is TGCAGTGCCACCCGGCGGGGTGAGCAGTTCTTC.

The rearrangement links TRBV20-1 to TRBJ2-3; D not resolved. This CDR3 is built from 11 residues. The germline V and J ends were trimmed by 3 bases and 3 bases, with 4 bases remaining between them. Looked up from germline, CDR1 is DFQATT and CDR2 is SNEGSKA (reference sequence). Written as DNA, the CDR3 is TGCAGTGCTAGGGATACAGATACGCAGTATTTT. This encodes CSARDTDTQYF.

This clone was counted only a few times. The chain joins TRBV7-9 to TRBJ2-7; D unclear. Germline V gene data show CDR1 as SEHNR and CDR2 as FQNEAQ (reference sequence). The CDR3 covers 12 residues. Trimming stripped 11 bases from V and 0 bases from J, with 11 bases between. CDR3 in amino acids: CAASPSSYEQYF. The DNA for the CDR3 is TGTGCCGCCTCACCCAGCTCCTACGAGCAGTACTTC.

The DNA of the CDR3 is TGTGCCAGCAGTGAAGCTCATGGAGAGCAGTACGTC. This codes for CASSEAHGEQYV. The chain is built from TRBV6-1 and TRBJ2-7; no clear D gene. Germline CDR1 is MNHNS and CDR2 is SASEGT. The CDR3 loop spans 12 amino acids. V was shortened by 0 bases and J by 7 bases, with 7 bases between the two germline ends.

This clone was seen a few times. The chain links TRBV4-1 to TRBJ2-2, with 9 bases identical to TRBD1. Germline V gives CDR1 MGHRA, CDR2 YSYEKL. This CDR3 is 18 amino acids long. The trim removed 6 bases at V and 5 bases at J, leaving 16 bases unmatched. The CDR3 region has the DNA TGCGCCAGCAGACCAGGACGGGTGCGGGACAGGGAAACCGGGGAGCTGTTTTTT. Protein product: CASRPGRVRDRETGELFF.

This clone was counted only a few times. This chain connects TRBV5-6 to TRBJ2-3; D is possibly TRBD1 (6 bases). The V gene's germline CDR1 is SGHDT and CDR2 YYEEEE. The CDR3 spans 15 residues. V lost 4 bases and J lost 4, with 16 bases in between. CDR3 in amino acids: CASSGINRAADTQYF. The CDR3, as DNA: TGTGCCAGCAGCGGAATAAACAGGGCCGCAGATACGCAGTATTTT. Drawing the rest from reference TRBV5-6 and TRBJ2-3, the complete variable domain is DAGVTQSPTHLIKTRGQQVTLRCSPKSGHDTVSWYQQALGQGPQFIFQYYEEEERQRGNFPDRFSGHQFPNYSSELNVNALLLGDSALYLCASSGINRAADTQYFGPGTRLTVL.

This chain connects TRBV2 to TRBJ1-6, with D tentatively TRBD1 (6 bases). V was cut by 11 bases and J by 7 bases, with 15 bases left in between. There are 13 residues in the CDR3. In germline, CDR1 is SNHLY, CDR2 FYNNEI. This CDR3 is CAGNRERNSPLHF. The CDR3 region has the DNA TGTGCCGGCAACAGGGAGAGGAATTCACCCCTCCACTTT. The full variable domain, rest sourced from reference TRBV2 and TRBJ1-6, is EPEVTQTPSHQVTQMGQEVILRCVPISNHLYFYWYRQILGQKVEFLVSFYNNEISEKSEIFDDQFSVERPDGSNFTLKIRSTKLEDSAMYFCAGNRERNSPLHFGNGTRLTVT.

Note on this clone: This sequence may be a read error, since a much larger clone differs from it by one base. The V gene is TRBV11-3, the J gene TRBJ2-3; the D is unclear. Germline CDR1 is SGHNT and CDR2 is YENEEA. The CDR3 runs 12 residues. V was trimmed by 0 bases and J by 5 bases, leaving 3 bases between them. The CDR3 here is CASSLDRDTQYF. The CDR3 bases are TGTGCCAGCAGCTTAGACAGAGATACGCAGTATTTT.

This clone came up a few times. The V and J genes are TRBV5-1 and TRBJ1-1; 9 bases match TRBD1. This CDR3 contains 15 residues. J lost 4 bases, V lost 0 bases, and 4 bases had no gene match. CDR1 is SGHRS and CDR2 is YFSETQ in the germline V gene. CDR3 residues: CASSLEGQGGTEAFF. DNA for the CDR3: TGCGCCAGCAGCTTGGAGGGACAGGGAGGCACTGAAGCTTTCTTT.

In its sample, this clone was seen a few times. Other DNA sequences of this sample code for an identical CDR3. The rearrangement joins TRBV20-1 to TRBJ2-7; 7 bases are a match to TRBD1. The CDR3 extends over 11 amino acids. Germline trimming cut 5 bases from V and 7 bases from J; bases unmatched to any gene: 5. Germline CDR1 and CDR2: DFQATT and SNEGSKA (reference sequence). CDR3 residues: CSARDRAEQYF. CDR3 DNA sequence: TGCAGTGCTCGTGACAGGGCTGAGCAGTACTTC.

This clone occurred a few times. The chain combines TRBV2 with TRBJ2-1; D ambiguous. Deletions cut 2 bases from V and 3 bases from J, with 5 bases between. Germline V CDR1 and CDR2: SNHLY, FYNNEI. The CDR3 has 13 residues. CDR3 DNA: TGTGCCAGCAGTGAATCTAGCTACAATGAGCAGTTCTTC. This encodes CASSESSYNEQFF.

This chain connects TRBV5-4 to TRBJ1-2; 9 positions match TRBD1. This CDR3 has 15 residues. The ends lost 4 bases at V and 6 bases at J; junction bases unmatched: 10. CDR1 and CDR2 (germline): SGHNT, YYREEE (reference sequence). The CDR3: CASSTETGGMHGYTF. The DNA for the CDR3 is TGTGCCAGCAGCACCGAGACAGGGGGGATGCATGGCTACACCTTC.

This clone came up a few times. The chain recombines TRBV29-1 with TRBJ2-3, with D possibly being TRBD1 or TRBD2 (6 bases each). The germline CDR1 and CDR2 sequences are SQVTM and ANQGSEA. V lost 3 bases and J 2 bases, leaving 12 bases between the germline ends. CDR3 length: 14 amino acids. CDR3 in DNA: TGCAGCGTTGATTGGGGGGCGCCCACAGATACGCAGTATTTT. Encoded protein: CSVDWGAPTDTQYF.

The J gene is TRBJ2-1, the V gene TRBV6-5; 9 nucleotides agree with TRBD1. The ends lost 6 bases at V and 5 bases at J; junction bases unmatched: 5. Germline lookup yields CDR1 MNHEY and CDR2 SVGAGI. The CDR3 has 14 amino acids. The CDR3 nucleotides read TGTGCCAGCAGAGGGACAGGGAGGAACAATGAGCAGTTCTTC. Translation gives CASRGTGRNNEQFF.

The CDR3 is CAWSAAREQFF. The CDR3 DNA reads TGTGCCTGGAGTGCAGCACGCGAGCAGTTCTTC. The rearrangement uses TRBV30 and TRBJ2-1; D gene uncertain. CDR3 length equals 11 residues. V dropped 1 base and J dropped 10 bases, with 8 bases sitting between them. The V gene's germline CDR1 is GTSNPN and CDR2 SVGIG (reference sequence).